This T cell receptor beta chain came from a study of OX40 agonist ivuxolimab in advanced cancers. As for the study more broadly: Ivuxolimab was a fully human IgG2 agonistic monoclonal antibody targeting the costimulatory receptor OX40 (CD134). Intravenous ivuxolimab was administered to patients every 2 weeks at six dose levels: 0.01, 0.1, 0.3, 1.5, 3 and 10 mg/kg. Among the approximately 50 dose-escalation patients, around 19 had hepatocellular carcinoma, around 15 melanoma, 9 renal cell carcinoma and 9 head and neck cancer. In the dose-escalation cohort, roughly 82% of patients were male, and the mean age was 60 years with a range of about 23 to 79. Prior anti-PD-1, anti-PD-L1 or anti-CTLA-4 therapy was permitted, and checkpoint inhibitors had been received by more than 35% of dose-escalation patients. Three dose-escalation patients achieved partial responses, one with hepatocellular carcinoma and two with cutaneous melanoma. Peripheral TCRbeta sequencing aimed to test whether ivuxolimab altered TCR sequence diversity and caused clonal T-cell expansion. The paper reports the monotherapy dose-escalation portion (N of about 47 patients) of the phase I ivuxolimab trial.

Genomic DNA was isolated from the sorted cells so that the TCRbeta CDR3 region could be sequenced. The immunoSEQ Assay was used to sequence the TCRbeta CDR3 regions. As stored in TCRdb, this immuneACCESS dataset retains in-frame rearrangements with V and J assigned. A fraction of the clones does not appear; measured against another copy, unresolved V genes explain less than half of the discrepancy, and the remainder lacks a known reason. The sample has about 110,000 clones on record, over 75% of them singletons. The top ten clonotypes cover around 0.47% of the sample. The trial excluded patients who had a history of autoimmune disease or who were on systemic immunosuppression. Peripheral blood for TCR sequencing was drawn from every dose cohort at baseline, at cycle 4 day 1 and at cycle 7 day 1. Samples came from an open-label, multicenter, first-in-human phase I dose-escalation trial of ivuxolimab. Adults with locally advanced or metastatic head and neck squamous cell, hepatocellular, melanoma or renal cell carcinoma were enrolled in the trial. Before TCR sequencing, CD4+ T cells and CD8+ T cells from peripheral blood were sorted into separate populations.

Details on this clone: Its antigen remains unidentified. No clone much larger than this one lies a single base away; base qualities are absent.

Summary of the overall study and its limitations: At doses of 0.1 to 3.0 mg/kg, clonal expansion of both CD4+ and CD8+ blood T cells was observed from baseline to week 6. Low levels of normalized T-cell clonal expansion were also seen in some patients who did not respond. After ivuxolimab, CD8+ T cells had more expanded clones than CD4+ T cells on average. Antigen specificity was not determined for the clonally expanded peripheral T cells. Partial responders in the 0.1-3.0 mg/kg groups had among the lowest normalized peripheral clonal expansion, especially among CD8+ T cells.

Counted from cysteine to phenylalanine, this CDR3 has 14 amino acids. Of all the DNA, just the CDR3 is kept, 42 bases in frame from base 1. Based on the germline V gene, the CDR1 and CDR2 sequences are MDHEN and SYDVKM. The germline V end is reduced by 4 bases and the J end by 2 bases; junction bases left unmatched: 2. The chain joins TRBV28 to TRBJ1-3; 7 bases in the middle match TRBD1. This clonotype originated in an adult with an advanced solid tumor such as melanoma, head and neck, liver or kidney cancer. The material was CD4+ or CD8+ T cells sorted from blood, obtained in a trial of the OX40 agonist ivuxolimab. The sequence in DNA is TGTGCCAGCAGTTACGACAGGGCTGGAAACACCATATATTTT. Translated, this is CASSYDRAGNTIYF.